This TCR beta chain is from a study of blood T cells in healthy people across ages. Findings and limits, study-wide: Significant beta diversity loss was already apparent by age roughly 44, declining roughly linearly.

Together with a sample-barcoded 5' primer, a J-beta primer mix was included in a second PCR lasting about 7 to 12 cycles. TCRdb itself ran the 5' RACE reads through MiXCR, one entry per CDR3 protein. The sample lists 1.8 million or so distinct CDR3 sequences; roughly two fifths were seen once. Trimming cost V 8 bases and J 5 bases, with 13 bases left between them. The CDR3 runs to 12 residues. Per germline, CDR1 SEHNR and CDR2 FQNEAQ (reference sequence). In each sample, at least 7 million PBMCs were isolated. This clonotype was counted only a few times. The antigen is unknown. The origin of this receptor is a human donor in good health. Sequenced: blood. The J gene is TRBJ2-7, the V gene TRBV7-9, with D maybe TRBD1 (6 bases). CDR3 protein: CASGPGAHEQYF. The CDR3 DNA follows: TGTGCCAGCGGTCCAGGGGCACACGAGCAGTACTTC.